What follows is one TCR beta chain and its context. The target antigen is unknown. This CDR3 is built from 15 residues. Per the germline V gene, CDR1 is PRHDT and CDR2 is FYEKMQ (reference sequence). The ends were cut back, 3 bases at V and 0 bases at J, with 12 bases in the middle. The data derive from a study of cytomegalovirus exposure and HLA in healthy donors. About the study: Among 398 genotyped donors, more than 65% fell in the Caucasian-associated ancestry cluster. General study points: The study recorded about 160 TCR beta chains that were cytomegalovirus-associated. Donors were assumed by presence/absence analyses to have roughly uniform sequencing depth.

The PCR contained 60 Vbeta and 13 Jbeta primers. The repertoire was sequenced with immunoSEQ multiplex PCR; TCRdb's copy has only in-frame clones and lacks some. The table lists some 65,000 clones, less than 75% of them singletons. Donors counted as nominally healthy when sampled, yet unrecorded immune exposures were likely. The sample was PBMCs. The chain joins TRBV13 to TRBJ2-7; D is uncertain. The clonotype was recovered from a man between 45 and 60 years old in good health and CMV-seropositive. CDR3 residues: CASSLTGPSSYEQYF. The CDR3 bases are TGTGCCAGCAGCTTGACGGGTCCAAGCTCCTACGAGCAGTACTTC.